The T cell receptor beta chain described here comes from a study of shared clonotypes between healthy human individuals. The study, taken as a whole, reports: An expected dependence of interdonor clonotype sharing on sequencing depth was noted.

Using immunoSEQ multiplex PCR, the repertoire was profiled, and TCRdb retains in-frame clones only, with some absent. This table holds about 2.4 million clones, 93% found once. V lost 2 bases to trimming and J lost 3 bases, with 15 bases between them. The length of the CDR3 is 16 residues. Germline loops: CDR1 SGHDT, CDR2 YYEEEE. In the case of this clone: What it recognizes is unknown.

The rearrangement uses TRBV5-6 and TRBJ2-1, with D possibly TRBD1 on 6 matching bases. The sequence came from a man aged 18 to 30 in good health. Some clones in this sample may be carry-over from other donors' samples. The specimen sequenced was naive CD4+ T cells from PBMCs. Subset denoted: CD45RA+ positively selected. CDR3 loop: CASSFYLQGNYNEQFF. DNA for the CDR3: TGTGCCAGCAGCTTCTACTTACAGGGAAACTACAATGAGCAGTTCTTC. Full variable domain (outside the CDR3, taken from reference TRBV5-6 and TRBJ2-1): DAGVTQSPTHLIKTRGQQVTLRCSPKSGHDTVSWYQQALGQGPQFIFQYYEEEERQRGNFPDRFSGHQFPNYSSELNVNALLLGDSALYLCASSFYLQGNYNEQFFGPGTRLTVL.